There are a few counts of the clone carrying this T cell receptor beta chain. This entry belongs to a study of blood T cell repertoires in COVID-19. Study-level information: Samples came from the United States, Italy and Spain, spanning acute and convalescent COVID-19. PBMCs, B-cell-depleted T cells, or T cells were the source of the cDNA or gDNA that made up the material.

Original processing notes: The authors estimated nucleated cell counts from reference gene primer amplification. Profiling relied on immunoSEQ multiplex PCR, and the TCRdb table lists in-frame clones only, not all of them. For V, J and clone size, that table is used; D and trimming come from the DNA. The sample has approximately 140,000 clones; about nine tenths are singletons. Germline V CDR1 and CDR2: SEHNR, FQNEAQ (reference sequence). V shed 3 bases and J 1 base; nucleotides not matched to a gene: 2. This CDR3 region has 15 residues. Sequenced: peripheral blood. The TCR was taken from an elderly man with acute or convalescent COVID-19. The chain combines TRBV7-9 with TRBJ1-4, with TRBD1 matching over 7 bases. CDR3 DNA: TGTGCCAGCAGCTTTCAGGGGGAAACTAATGAAAAACTGTTTTTT. Translating gives CASSFQGETNEKLFF.